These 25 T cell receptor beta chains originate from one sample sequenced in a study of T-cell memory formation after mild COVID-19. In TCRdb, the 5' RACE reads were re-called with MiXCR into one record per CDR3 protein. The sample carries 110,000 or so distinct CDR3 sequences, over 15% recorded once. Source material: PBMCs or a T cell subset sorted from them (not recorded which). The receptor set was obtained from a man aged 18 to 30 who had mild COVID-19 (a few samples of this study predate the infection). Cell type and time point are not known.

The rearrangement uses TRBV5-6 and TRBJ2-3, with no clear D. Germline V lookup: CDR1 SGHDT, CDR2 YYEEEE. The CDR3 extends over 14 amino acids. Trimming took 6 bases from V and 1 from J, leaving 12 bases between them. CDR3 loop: CASTQTTRTDTQYF. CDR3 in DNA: TGTGCCAGCACCCAGACCACCCGCACAGATACGCAGTATTTT. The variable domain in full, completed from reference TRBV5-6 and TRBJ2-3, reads DAGVTQSPTHLIKTRGQQVTLRCSPKSGHDTVSWYQQALGQGPQFIFQYYEEEERQRGNFPDRFSGHQFPNYSSELNVNALLLGDSALYLCASTQTTRTDTQYFGPGTRLTVL.

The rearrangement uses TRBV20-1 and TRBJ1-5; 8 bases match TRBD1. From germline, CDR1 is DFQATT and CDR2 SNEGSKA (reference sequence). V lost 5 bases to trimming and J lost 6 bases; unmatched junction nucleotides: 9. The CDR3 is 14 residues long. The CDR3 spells CSAPRTGPSQPQHF. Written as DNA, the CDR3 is TGCAGTGCTCCTCGGACAGGGCCAAGTCAGCCCCAGCATTTT.

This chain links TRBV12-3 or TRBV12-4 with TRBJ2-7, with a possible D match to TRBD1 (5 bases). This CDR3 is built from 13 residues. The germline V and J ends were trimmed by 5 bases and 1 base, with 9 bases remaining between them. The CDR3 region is CASSVRQSYEQYF. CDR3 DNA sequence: TGTGCCAGCAGTGTCCGACAGTCCTACGAGCAGTACTTC.

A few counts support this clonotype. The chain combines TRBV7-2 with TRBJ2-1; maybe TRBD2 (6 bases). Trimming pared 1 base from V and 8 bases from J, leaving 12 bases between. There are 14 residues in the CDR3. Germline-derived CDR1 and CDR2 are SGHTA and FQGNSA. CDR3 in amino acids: CASSLDWRAHEQFF. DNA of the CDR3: TGTGCCAGCAGCTTAGATTGGAGGGCACATGAGCAGTTCTTC.

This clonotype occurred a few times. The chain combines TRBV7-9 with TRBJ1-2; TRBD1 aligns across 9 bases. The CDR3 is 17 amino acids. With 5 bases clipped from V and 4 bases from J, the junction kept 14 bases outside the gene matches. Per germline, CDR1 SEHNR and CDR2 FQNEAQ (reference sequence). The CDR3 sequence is CASSRIMTGGSGYGYTF. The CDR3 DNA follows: TGTGCCAGCAGCCGTATCATGACAGGGGGGAGCGGCTATGGCTACACCTTC.

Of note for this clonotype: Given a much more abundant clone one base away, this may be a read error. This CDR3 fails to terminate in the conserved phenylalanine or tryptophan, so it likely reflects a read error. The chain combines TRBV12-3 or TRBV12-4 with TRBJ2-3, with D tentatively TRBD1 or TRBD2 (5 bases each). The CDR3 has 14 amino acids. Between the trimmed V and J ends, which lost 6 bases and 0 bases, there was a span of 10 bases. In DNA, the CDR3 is TGTGCCAGCAGCCCCGGGGCGAGCACAGATACGCAGTATTAT. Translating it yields CASSPGASTDTQYY.

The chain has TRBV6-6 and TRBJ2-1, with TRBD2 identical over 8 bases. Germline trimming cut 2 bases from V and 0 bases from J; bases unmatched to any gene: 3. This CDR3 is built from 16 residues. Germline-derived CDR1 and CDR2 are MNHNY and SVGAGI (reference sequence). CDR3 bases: TGTGCCAGCAGTTACCCACGGGGGGGCTCCTACAATGAGCAGTTCTTC. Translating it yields CASSYPRGGSYNEQFF.

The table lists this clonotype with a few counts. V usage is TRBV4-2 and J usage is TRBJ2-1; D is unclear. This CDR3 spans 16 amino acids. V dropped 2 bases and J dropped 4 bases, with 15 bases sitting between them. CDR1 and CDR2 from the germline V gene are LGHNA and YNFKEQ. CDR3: CASSQSASPGYNEQFF. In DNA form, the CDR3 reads TGTGCCAGCAGCCAATCTGCCTCGCCGGGTTACAATGAGCAGTTCTTC.

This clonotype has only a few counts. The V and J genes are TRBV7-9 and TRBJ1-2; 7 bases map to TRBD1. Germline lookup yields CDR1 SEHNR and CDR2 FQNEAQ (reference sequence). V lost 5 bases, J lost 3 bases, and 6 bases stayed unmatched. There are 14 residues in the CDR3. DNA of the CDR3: TGTGCCAGCAGCCTCCACAGGGGTGACTATGGCTACACCTTC. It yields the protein CASSLHRGDYGYTF.

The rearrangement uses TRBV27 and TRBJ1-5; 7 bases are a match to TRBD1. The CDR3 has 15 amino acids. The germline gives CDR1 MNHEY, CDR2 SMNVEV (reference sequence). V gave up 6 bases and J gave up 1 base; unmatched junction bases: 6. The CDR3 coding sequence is TGTGCCAGCAGAAAGGGGGGACAGAGCAATCAGCCCCAGCATTTT. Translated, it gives CASRKGGQSNQPQHF.

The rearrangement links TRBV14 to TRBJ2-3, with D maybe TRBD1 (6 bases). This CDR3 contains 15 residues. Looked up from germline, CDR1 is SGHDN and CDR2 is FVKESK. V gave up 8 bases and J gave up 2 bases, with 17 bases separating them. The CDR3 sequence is CASPRTVFNTDTQYF. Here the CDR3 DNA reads TGTGCCAGCCCGAGGACAGTTTTTAACACAGATACGCAGTATTTT. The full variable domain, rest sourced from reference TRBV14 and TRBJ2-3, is EAGVTQFPSHSVIEKGQTVTLRCDPISGHDNLYWYRRVMGKEIKFLLHFVKESKQDESGMPNNRFLAERTGGTYSTLKVQPAELEDSGVYFCASPRTVFNTDTQYFGPGTRLTVL.

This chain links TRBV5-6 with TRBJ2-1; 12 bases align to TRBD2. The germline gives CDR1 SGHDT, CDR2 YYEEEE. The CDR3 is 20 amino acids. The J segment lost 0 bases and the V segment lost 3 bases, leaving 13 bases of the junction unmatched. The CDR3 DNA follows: TGTGCCAGCAGCTCCCCTAGAACTAGCGGGGGGCTTCTCTCCTACAATGAGCAGTTCTTC. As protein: CASSSPRTSGGLLSYNEQFF.

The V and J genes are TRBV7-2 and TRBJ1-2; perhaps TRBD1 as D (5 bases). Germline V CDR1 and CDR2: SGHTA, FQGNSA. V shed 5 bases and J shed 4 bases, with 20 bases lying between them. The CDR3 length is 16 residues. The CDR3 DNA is TGTGCCAGCAGCCCCCAGTCGACAACCCAGGGCTATGGCTACACCTTC. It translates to CASSPQSTTQGYGYTF. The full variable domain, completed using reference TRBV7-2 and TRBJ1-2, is GAGVSQSPSNKVTEKGKDVELRCDPISGHTALYWYRQSLGQGLEFLIYFQGNSAPDKSGLPSDRFSAERTGGSVSTLTIQRTQQEDSAVYLCASSPQSTTQGYGYTFGSGTRLTVV.

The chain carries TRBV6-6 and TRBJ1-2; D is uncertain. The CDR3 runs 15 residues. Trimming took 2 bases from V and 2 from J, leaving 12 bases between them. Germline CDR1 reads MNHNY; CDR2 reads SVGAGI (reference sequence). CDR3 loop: CASSYAQPGNYGYTF. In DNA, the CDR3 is TGTGCCAGCAGTTACGCTCAGCCGGGGAACTATGGCTACACCTTC.

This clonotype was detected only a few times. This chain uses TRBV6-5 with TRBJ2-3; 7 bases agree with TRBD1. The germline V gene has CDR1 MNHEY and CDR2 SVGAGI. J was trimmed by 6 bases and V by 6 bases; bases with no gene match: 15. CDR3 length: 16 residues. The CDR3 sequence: CASRLRQGGVLDTQYF. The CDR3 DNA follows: TGTGCCAGCAGACTACGACAGGGTGGTGTTCTTGATACGCAGTATTTT.

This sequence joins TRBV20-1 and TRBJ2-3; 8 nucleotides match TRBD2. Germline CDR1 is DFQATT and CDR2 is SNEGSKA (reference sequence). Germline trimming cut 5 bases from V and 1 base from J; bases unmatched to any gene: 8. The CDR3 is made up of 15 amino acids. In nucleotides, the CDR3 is TGCAGTGCTGCCGGGGGGGCTTATGGCACAGATACGCAGTATTTT. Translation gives CSAAGGAYGTDTQYF.

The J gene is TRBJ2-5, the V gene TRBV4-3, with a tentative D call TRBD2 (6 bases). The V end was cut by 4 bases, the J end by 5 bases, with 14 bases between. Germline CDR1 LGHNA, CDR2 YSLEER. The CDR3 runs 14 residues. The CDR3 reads CASSLQGGKETQYF. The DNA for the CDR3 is TGCGCCAGCAGCCTCCAGGGCGGGAAGGAGACCCAGTACTTC.

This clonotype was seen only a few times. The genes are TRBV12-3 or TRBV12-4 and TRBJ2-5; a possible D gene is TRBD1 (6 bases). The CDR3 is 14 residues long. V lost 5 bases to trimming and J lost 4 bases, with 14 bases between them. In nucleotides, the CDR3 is TGTGCCAGCAGTCATACAGGGACAACAGAGACCCAGTACTTC. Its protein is CASSHTGTTETQYF.

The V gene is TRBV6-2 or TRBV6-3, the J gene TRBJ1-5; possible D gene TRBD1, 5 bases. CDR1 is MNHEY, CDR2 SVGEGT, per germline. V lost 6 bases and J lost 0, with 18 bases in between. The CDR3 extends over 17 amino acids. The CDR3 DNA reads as TGTGCCAGCAGCCCATCCGCGGCAGGGCTTAGCAATCAGCCCCAGCATTTT. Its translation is CASSPSAAGLSNQPQHF.

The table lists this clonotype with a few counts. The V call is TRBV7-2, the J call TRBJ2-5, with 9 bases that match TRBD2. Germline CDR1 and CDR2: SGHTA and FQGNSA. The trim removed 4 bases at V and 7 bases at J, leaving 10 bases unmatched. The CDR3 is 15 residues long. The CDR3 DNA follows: TGTGCCAGCAGCTCGTTAGCGGGGGTACTCGGGACCCAGTACTTC. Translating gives CASSSLAGVLGTQYF.

CDR3 sequence (DNA): TGCGCCAGCACCCCGTCGGGGTTACAAGAGACCCAGTACTTC. This encodes CASTPSGLQETQYF. The V call is TRBV5-1, the J call TRBJ2-5, with a tentative D call TRBD2 (5 bases). Trimming pared 6 bases from V and 2 bases from J, leaving 14 bases between. Per the germline V gene, CDR1 is SGHRS and CDR2 is YFSETQ. The CDR3 sequence is 14 residues long. Full variable domain (rest looked up from reference TRBV5-1 and TRBJ2-5): KAGVTQTPRYLIKTRGQQVTLSCSPISGHRSVSWYQQTPGQGLQFLFEYFSETQRNKGNFPGRFSGRQFSNSRSEMNVSTLELGDSALYLCASTPSGLQETQYFGPGTRLLVL.

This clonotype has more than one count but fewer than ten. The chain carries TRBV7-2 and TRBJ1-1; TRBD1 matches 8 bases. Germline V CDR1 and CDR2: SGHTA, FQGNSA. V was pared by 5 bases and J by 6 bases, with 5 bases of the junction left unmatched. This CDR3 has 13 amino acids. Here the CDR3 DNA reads TGTGCCAGCAGCCCGCAGGGGGCAGCTGAAGCTTTCTTT. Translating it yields CASSPQGAAEAFF.

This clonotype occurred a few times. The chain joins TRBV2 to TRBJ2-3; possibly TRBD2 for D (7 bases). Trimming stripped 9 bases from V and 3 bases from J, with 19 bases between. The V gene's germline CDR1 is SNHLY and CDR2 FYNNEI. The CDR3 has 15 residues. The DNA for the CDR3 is TGTGCCAGAAGGACGGGGGGCCCTGATACAGATACGCAGTATTTT. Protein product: CARRTGGPDTDTQYF.

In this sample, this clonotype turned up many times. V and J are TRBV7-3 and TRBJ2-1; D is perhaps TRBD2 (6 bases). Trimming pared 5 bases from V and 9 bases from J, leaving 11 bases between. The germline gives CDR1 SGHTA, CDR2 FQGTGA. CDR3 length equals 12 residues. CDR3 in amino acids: CASSRPGGEQFF. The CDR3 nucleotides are TGTGCCAGCAGCAGACCCGGGGGTGAGCAGTTCTTC.

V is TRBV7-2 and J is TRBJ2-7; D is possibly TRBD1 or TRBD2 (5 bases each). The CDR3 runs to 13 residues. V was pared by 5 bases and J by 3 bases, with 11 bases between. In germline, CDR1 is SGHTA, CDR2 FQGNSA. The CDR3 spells CASSAGRGYEQYV. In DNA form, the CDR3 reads TGTGCCAGCAGCGCAGGGAGAGGCTACGAGCAGTACGTC.